The sequence of this T cell receptor (beta chain) was determined in a study of CD8+ T cells in alopecia areata. The wider study: Skin grafts from roughly 6-12-month-old C3H/HeJ donors with spontaneous alopecia were placed on approximately 7-11-week-old female C3H/HeJ mice.

Study findings and constraints: Sequencing of scalp samples also includes resident alphabeta T cells from normal skin. It was lesional scalp, especially alopecia totalis/universalis, that showed higher clonality than normal scalp.

The ends were cut back, 4 bases at V and 0 bases at J, with 17 bases in the middle. The CDR3 length is 17 residues. Germline CDR1 and CDR2: NSQYPW and LRSPGD (reference sequence). Extraction of RNA preceded its reverse transcription into cDNA, which served as the sequencing template. Some clones are missing from TCRdb's copy, which holds only in-frame ones; the method was immunoSEQ multiplex PCR. This set yields over 100,000 clones and no singletons; the top ten hold 20%. This clone was seen a handful of times. The antigen is not known. The genes and germline here are from mouse. The CDR3 end lies 4 residues beyond the end of the read and is filled in from the germline J gene.

Specimen: lesional skin. This chain links TRBV1 with TRBJ2-4; D remains unclear. This receptor was obtained from a C3H/HeJ mouse with alopecia areata. Mouse strain MHC haplotype: H2-k. The CDR3 sequence is CTCSGYRGERSQNTLYF. CDR3 DNA (partial): TGCACCTGCAGTGGTTACAGAGGAGAACGTAGTCAAAAC.